What follows is one TCR beta chain and its context. Here immunoSEQ multiplex PCR was the method, and the copy in TCRdb shows in-frame clones only, minus some. The data hold some 150,000 clones, with approximately 81% observed a single time. The data were taken from a study of blood T cell repertoires in COVID-19. The CDR3 runs 16 residues. The junction had 9 bases not matched to a gene; V was cut back by 1 base and J by 2 bases. Germline CDR1 and CDR2: SGDLS and YYNGEE. The clonotype originates from a man aged 40-49 years with acute or convalescent COVID-19. The specimen sequenced was peripheral blood. V usage is TRBV9 and J usage is TRBJ2-7; TRBD2 matches at 7 bases. Here the CDR3 DNA reads TGTGCCAGCAGCGTAAGGGACGGGGGGAACCCCTACGAGCAGTACTTC. This translates into CASSVRDGGNPYEQYF.